Below, 28 T cell receptor beta chains from the same sample are listed, as sequenced in a study of T cell responses to AZD1222 COVID-19 vaccine. The method was immunoSEQ multiplex PCR; TCRdb's version includes in-frame clones alone and lacks a portion of them. The data hold over 130,000 clones, with 93% observed a single time. Sequencing used peripheral blood, obtained on day 0 of AZD1222 vaccination. The origin of the receptors is an adult in good health.

The chain uses TRBV2 and TRBJ1-6; 8 nucleotides align to TRBD1. Looked up from germline, CDR1 is SNHLY and CDR2 is FYNNEI. V shed 4 bases, J shed 5 bases, and the junction held 7 bases outside the gene matches. The CDR3 spans 16 residues. The CDR3 region is CASSGLGQANNSPLHF. The CDR3 bases are TGTGCCAGCAGTGGGTTGGGACAGGCTAATAATTCACCCCTCCACTTT.

This rearrangement joins TRBV5-1 to TRBJ2-5, with 9 bases matching TRBD2. The J segment lost 11 bases and the V segment lost 0 bases, leaving 8 bases of the junction unmatched. Per the germline V gene, CDR1 is SGHRS and CDR2 is YFSETQ. The CDR3 covers 14 residues. CDR3 in amino acids: CASSLVISGRTQYF. The CDR3, as DNA: TGCGCCAGCAGCTTGGTGATTAGCGGGAGAACTCAGTACTTC.

This clone was observed a single time. The junction and the germline gene differ at one end; a read error may be behind it. V and J are TRBV5-1 and TRBJ2-3, with 7 bases aligning to TRBD1. The germline V gene has CDR1 SGHRS and CDR2 YFSETQ. The CDR3 totals 17 residues. DNA of the CDR3: TGCGCCAGCAGCTTGGGGATCCGGGACAGAGGTCGGGATACGCAGTTTTTT. This translates into CASSLGIRDRGRDTQFF.

V and J are TRBV20-1 and TRBJ1-1; no reliable D call. The length of the CDR3 is 15 residues. Trimming removed 3 bases from V and 4 bases from J, with 18 bases in between. Germline V gene data show CDR1 as DFQATT and CDR2 as SNEGSKA (reference sequence). The CDR3 is CSASPQSPGGTEAFF. The CDR3 nucleotides are TGCAGTGCTAGTCCCCAGTCCCCAGGTGGCACTGAAGCTTTCTTT.

This chain uses TRBV18 with TRBJ2-7; D may be TRBD1 (6 bases). In germline, CDR1 is KGHSH, CDR2 LQKENI. The CDR3 extends over 14 amino acids. Trimming took 2 bases from V and 3 from J, leaving 11 bases between them. The CDR3 DNA follows: TGTGCCAGCTCACCATCCCGGACAGACTACGAGCAGTACTTC. This translates into CASSPSRTDYEQYF.

The chain is built from TRBV5-6 and TRBJ2-1; D is ambiguous. The V and J ends lost 0 bases and 5 bases respectively, with 3 bases between them. The CDR3 has 12 amino acids. CDR1 SGHDT and CDR2 YYEEEE come from the germline V gene. DNA for the CDR3: TGTGCCAGCAGCTTGGGGAACAATGAGCAGTTCTTC. It is translated as CASSLGNNEQFF.

The chain joins TRBV5-1 to TRBJ2-7; the match to TRBD2 covers 12 bases. Germline CDR1 is SGHRS and CDR2 is YFSETQ. The CDR3 runs to 15 residues. V dropped 4 bases and J dropped 3; count of bases not matched to a gene: 5. The DNA for the CDR3 is TGCGCCAGCAGCCGTATGGGACTAGCGGGCTACGAGCAGTACTTC. Protein: CASSRMGLAGYEQYF.

The V and J genes are TRBV27 and TRBJ1-4, with D tentatively TRBD1 (5 bases). CDR3 length: 15 residues. Per the germline V gene, CDR1 is MNHEY and CDR2 is SMNVEV (reference sequence). With 8 bases removed from V and 8 bases from J, the gap between germline ends came to 21 bases. The CDR3 is CASGRPGLAREKLFF. The CDR3 nucleotides read TGTGCCAGCGGCCGCCCGGGACTCGCCCGCGAAAAACTGTTTTTT. The entire variable domain, with the rest obtained from reference TRBV27 and TRBJ1-4, is as follows: EAQVTQNPRYLITVTGKKLTVTCSQNMNHEYMSWYRQDPGLGLRQIYYSMNVEVTDKGDVPEGYKVSRKEKRNFPLILESPSPNQTSLYFCASGRPGLAREKLFFGSGTQLSVL.

The chain recombines TRBV7-2 with TRBJ1-1; 7 positions match TRBD1. CDR3 length: 14 amino acids. Germline values: CDR1 SGHTA, CDR2 FQGNSA. J was trimmed by 5 bases and V by 3 bases; bases with no gene match: 6. CDR3 sequence: CASSLGQFGTEAFF. The CDR3 DNA is TGTGCCAGCAGCTTGGGACAGTTCGGTACTGAAGCTTTCTTT.

The rearrangement uses TRBV7-8 and TRBJ1-6; maybe TRBD1 (5 bases). Germline CDR1 SGHVS, CDR2 FQNEAQ. CDR3 length: 18 amino acids. The V end was cut by 4 bases, the J end by 0 bases, with 16 bases between. CDR3 nucleotide sequence: TGTGCCAGCAGCTCAATCGTGAGGGGAGGCTCCTATAATTCACCCCTCCACTTT. It codes for CASSSIVRGGSYNSPLHF.

J is TRBJ1-2 and V is TRBV6-2 or TRBV6-3, with D perhaps matching TRBD1 (5 bases). Germline V gene sequence: CDR1 MNHEY, CDR2 SVGEGT. The ends were cut back, 2 bases at V and 8 bases at J, with 12 bases in the middle. This CDR3 has 13 amino acids. CDR3 amino acids: CASSYPSWDGYTF. Written as DNA, the CDR3 is TGTGCCAGCAGTTACCCCTCTTGGGACGGCTACACCTTC.

The gene calls are TRBV4-1 and TRBJ1-2; D is perhaps TRBD1 (6 bases). The CDR3 is made up of 16 amino acids. The germline CDR1 and CDR2 sequences are MGHRA and YSYEKL. Between the trimmed V and J ends, which lost 1 base and 3 bases, there was a span of 15 bases. The CDR3 sequence is CASSQVVNREYYGYTF. CDR3 bases: TGCGCCAGCAGCCAAGTAGTAAACAGGGAGTACTATGGCTACACCTTC.

This sequence joins TRBV5-4 and TRBJ2-3; 13 bases are shared with TRBD2. V was pared by 0 bases and J by 4 bases, with 8 bases of the junction left unmatched. The CDR3 is made up of 18 amino acids. Germline V gives CDR1 SGHNT, CDR2 YYREEE (reference sequence). The CDR3 coding sequence is TGTGCCAGCAGCTTGGGGACTAGCGGGAGTCTCTTCGCAGATACGCAGTATTTT. This gives the protein CASSLGTSGSLFADTQYF.

V gene TRBV29-1 combines with J gene TRBJ1-1; D not resolved. This CDR3 spans 11 amino acids. V shed 2 bases and J shed 7 bases, with 8 bases lying between them. The V gene's germline CDR1 is SQVTM and CDR2 ANQGSEA. CDR3 residues: CSVEHGSEAFF. In DNA form, the CDR3 reads TGCAGCGTTGAACACGGGAGTGAAGCTTTCTTT.

V gene TRBV6-2 or TRBV6-3 combines with J gene TRBJ2-7; no clear D gene. This CDR3 is 16 amino acids long. Trimming cost V 0 bases and J 6 bases, with 18 bases left between them. Germline-derived CDR1 and CDR2 are MNHEY and SVGEGT. The CDR3 protein is CASSYSPRPSSLEQYF. The CDR3 coding sequence is TGTGCCAGCAGTTACTCTCCTCGTCCTTCAAGCCTCGAGCAGTACTTC.

The V gene is TRBV28, the J gene TRBJ1-2; 10 nucleotides agree with TRBD1. J was trimmed by 8 bases and V by 4 bases; bases with no gene match: 4. The CDR3 consists of 13 residues. CDR1 MDHEN and CDR2 SYDVKM come from the germline V gene. The chain's CDR3 is CASSWDRGSGYTF. Here the CDR3 DNA reads TGTGCCAGCAGTTGGGACAGGGGCTCCGGCTACACCTTC.

The chain is built from TRBV18 and TRBJ1-1; 7 nucleotides line up with TRBD1. V dropped 1 base and J dropped 2; count of bases not matched to a gene: 4. This CDR3 region has 15 residues. CDR1 and CDR2 (germline): KGHSH, LQKENI. In nucleotides, the CDR3 is TGTGCCAGCTCACCACAGGGACAGTCCAACACTGAAGCTTTCTTT. It translates to CASSPQGQSNTEAFF.

This chain joins TRBV9 and TRBJ1-1, with D possibly matching TRBD1 (5 bases). This CDR3 contains 12 residues. Germline V gene lookup returns CDR1 SGDLS and CDR2 YYNGEE. V was cut by 8 bases and J by 7 bases, with 15 bases left in between. CDR3 coding DNA: TGTGCCAGTTCCCGGGGGGATCTTGAAGCTTTCTTT. It specifies CASSRGDLEAFF. The full variable domain, in which reference TRBV9 and TRBJ1-1 provide the parts outside the CDR3, is DSGVTQTPKHLITATGQRVTLRCSPRSGDLSVYWYQQSLDQGLQFLIQYYNGEERAKGNILERFSAQQFPDLHSELNLSSLELGDSALYFCASSRGDLEAFFGQGTRLTVV.

A few counts support this clone. The chain employs TRBV20-1 and TRBJ2-7; 8 bases are a match to TRBD2. The CDR3 sequence is 13 residues long. The germline gives CDR1 DFQATT, CDR2 SNEGSKA (reference sequence). The V gene end was trimmed by 3 bases and the J gene end by 3 bases; junction bases not matched to a gene: 4. The CDR3 here is CSASRTSSYEQYF. The CDR3, as DNA: TGCAGTGCTAGTCGGACTAGCAGCTACGAGCAGTACTTC.

V usage is TRBV4-3 and J usage is TRBJ2-7; TRBD1 or TRBD2 may be the D gene (5 bases each). This CDR3 has 16 amino acids. The germline CDR1 and CDR2 sequences are LGHNA and YSLEER. Trimming stripped 0 bases from V and 3 bases from J, with 15 bases between. The CDR3 region has the DNA TGCGCCAGCAGCCAAGATCCGTCAGGGAGACTCTACGAGCAGTACTTC. Protein: CASSQDPSGRLYEQYF.

The gene calls are TRBV7-2 and TRBJ1-6, with D uncertain. Trimming left V 5 bases short and J 1 base short, with 12 bases between. The germline V gene has CDR1 SGHTA and CDR2 FQGNSA. There are 16 residues in the CDR3. CDR3 DNA sequence: TGTGCCAGCAGCCCTTCGGGCGCATCCTATAATTCACCCCTCCACTTT. Amino acid sequence: CASSPSGASYNSPLHF. The full variable domain, rest sourced from reference TRBV7-2 and TRBJ1-6, is GAGVSQSPSNKVTEKGKDVELRCDPISGHTALYWYRQSLGQGLEFLIYFQGNSAPDKSGLPSDRFSAERTGGSVSTLTIQRTQQEDSAVYLCASSPSGASYNSPLHFGNGTRLTVT.

The J gene is TRBJ1-1, the V gene TRBV11-1; perhaps TRBD1 as D (6 bases). The V end lost 5 bases, the J end lost 10 bases, and 23 bases lay between the germline ends. CDR1 is SGHAT, CDR2 FQDESV, per germline (reference sequence). This CDR3 spans 15 amino acids. Here the CDR3 DNA reads TGTGCCAGCAGCCGCAACATCCGGGGGGGCGCAGGAGCTTTCTTT. Amino acids: CASSRNIRGGAGAFF.

The V and J genes are TRBV2 and TRBJ1-4; maybe TRBD1 (5 bases). The germline gives CDR1 SNHLY, CDR2 FYNNEI. Between the trimmed V and J ends, which lost 3 bases and 4 bases, there was a span of 9 bases. The CDR3 is 14 residues long. CDR3 coding DNA: TGTGCCAGCAGTGAGATACAGGTTAATGAAAAACTGTTTTTT. Protein product: CASSEIQVNEKLFF.

This chain uses TRBV10-3 with TRBJ2-1; no clear D. V was cut by 4 bases and J by 4 bases, with 11 bases left in between. The V gene's germline CDR1 is ENHRY and CDR2 SYGVKD. The CDR3 has 14 residues. The CDR3 coding sequence is TGTGCCATCAGTGGTGAGAGTATTTACAATGAGCAGTTCTTC. Amino acid sequence: CAISGESIYNEQFF.

This chain connects TRBV5-1 to TRBJ2-3; 10 bases match TRBD2. V trimming: 4 bases; J trimming: 2 bases; junction bases outside the gene matches: 4. The V gene's germline CDR1 is SGHRS and CDR2 YFSETQ. The CDR3 spans 15 residues. CDR3 bases: TGCGCCAGCAGCCAGCTAGCGGGGGTCACAGATACGCAGTATTTT. Translated: CASSQLAGVTDTQYF.

This clone was recorded only once. In nucleotides, the CDR3 is TGTGCCAGCAGCTTGACAGGGGCGGGCAATCAGCCCCAGCATTTT. This translates into CASSLTGAGNQPQHF. The chain carries TRBV5-5 and TRBJ1-5; 7 positions agree with TRBD1. This CDR3 region has 15 residues. Germline trimming cut 1 base from V and 2 bases from J; bases unmatched to any gene: 3. In germline, CDR1 is SGHKS, CDR2 YYEKEE (reference sequence). The full variable domain, with the rest looked up from reference TRBV5-5 and TRBJ1-5, is DAGVTQSPTHLIKTRGQQVTLRCSPISGHKSVSWYQQVLGQGPQFIFQYYEKEERGRGNFPDRFSARQFPNYSSELNVNALLLGDSALYLCASSLTGAGNQPQHFGDGTRLSIL.

The sample holds one count of this clone. J is TRBJ2-3 and V is TRBV18; D remains unclear. The CDR3 extends over 15 amino acids. V was pared by 2 bases and J by 2 bases, with 11 bases between. Germline V gene data show CDR1 as KGHSH and CDR2 as LQKENI. CDR3 in DNA: TGTGCCAGCTCACCAGGCTTGATATTCACAGATACGCAGTATTTT. Translation: CASSPGLIFTDTQYF.

This CDR3 is CASSFGRGAEKLFF. CDR3 nucleotides: TGTGCCAGCAGCTTTGGAAGGGGGGCTGAAAAACTGTTTTTT. The genes are TRBV7-8 and TRBJ1-4; tentative D call: TRBD1 (6 bases). CDR3 length equals 14 residues. The V gene's germline CDR1 is SGHVS and CDR2 FQNEAQ. V was pared by 3 bases and J by 7 bases, with 12 bases between.